This TCR beta chain appears in the sequencing data of a study of vaccination effects on CD4 cells after COVID-19. Study conclusions and caveats: By a late point after vaccination, infection- and vaccine-induced clones had shrunk markedly through clonal contraction.

Assay: immunoSEQ multiplex PCR; the TCRdb copy retains only in-frame clones and omits some. The data contain about 79,000 clones, roughly 72% of them singletons. The CDR3 totals 14 residues. Germline-derived CDR1 and CDR2 are ENHRY and SYGVKD. The V and J ends lost 0 bases and 8 bases, in that order; junction bases with no gene match: 4. In regard to this clone: Its antigen is still unknown.

Sequencing was preceded by expansion of antigen-specific CD4+ T cells with viral peptide pools in the ViraFEST assay. Cultured cells yielded isolated CD4+ T cells after around 10 days. Sequencing used CD4+ T cells from PBMCs cultured with HCoV-229E spike peptides, obtained before COVID-19 vaccination. The receptor comes from a human donor who received a COVID-19 vaccine. The chain recombines TRBV10-3 with TRBJ1-2; 9 nucleotides line up with TRBD1. The CDR3 reads CAISESWDRDGYTF. The CDR3 nucleotides read TGTGCCATCAGTGAGTCTTGGGACAGGGACGGCTACACCTTC.